By share, the clone carrying this TCR beta chain ranks as medium-sized. Its antigen remains unknown. This specimen comes from a study of vaccination and CD4 T cells after COVID-19. The assay that was used to sequence DNA from cultured CD4+ T cells was the Oncomine TCR Beta short-read assay. Each CDR3 protein is one row after TCRdb ran MiXCR on the PCR reads. The data hold about 14,000 distinct CDR3 sequences, with around 49% observed a single time. Treatment described: 10-day PBMC culture with coronavirus spike peptide pools or control peptides (ViraFEST assay). The trim removed 3 bases at V and 5 bases at J, leaving 11 bases unmatched. This CDR3 spans 16 amino acids. Germline lookup yields CDR1 KGHDR and CDR2 SFDVKD.

This chain uses TRBV24-1 with TRBJ1-2, with 7 bases identical to TRBD1. The sequence derives from a human donor who had recovered from COVID-19. The input for sequencing was CD4+ T cells from blood, cultured in vitro, taken before SARS-CoV-2 vaccination. The CDR3 loop is CATSDPASTGSYGYTF. The DNA for the CDR3 is TGTGCCACCAGTGATCCAGCCTCGACAGGGAGTTATGGCTACACCTTC.